Described below is a single TCR beta chain sequence and its context. As yet, its antigen is unknown. This sample was taken from a study of T cell responses to AZD1222 COVID-19 vaccine. Study results and limitations: Unmutated regions of variants are reportedly targeted by nearly half of spike-specific TCRs.

Trimming left V 2 bases short and J 2 bases short, with 10 bases between. This CDR3 contains 13 residues. Germline V lookup: CDR1 SQVTM, CDR2 ANQGSEA. Produced via immunoSEQ multiplex PCR; TCRdb's table is partial and in-frame only. Of more than 95,000 clones listed, over 75% are singletons. The receptor was derived from an adult in good health. The chain carries TRBV29-1 and TRBJ2-7; the D is unclear. Here the sequenced sample was peripheral blood, taken on day 0 of AZD1222 vaccination. For the CDR3, the DNA is TGCAGCGTTGAATCGGGTATCGCCTACGAGCAGTACTTC. This sequence encodes CSVESGIAYEQYF.